This T cell receptor beta chain is from a study of tumor-infiltrating lymphocytes in primary liver carcinoma listed by TCRdb under 2017. Describing the broader study: Between late 2015 and early 2016, a few patients in China with histopathologically diagnosed primary liver carcinoma had their tumors surgically resected. Hepatocellular carcinoma (four) or combined HCC and intrahepatic cholangiocarcinoma (one) was present in the five patients, who were three men and two women aged 30 to 69 years. Tumors of the five patients were stage T1-T3 N0M0 with maximum diameters of about 4 to 10 cm. Each sample produced about 3.65 to 8 million productive TCRbeta reads, and read depth showed no significant difference between tissue types. TCRbeta repertoire sequencing, expression microarrays and whole-exome sequencing were combined in the study across five regions of each liver tumor, with adjacent normal tissue and blood also included. A total of 35 specimens from 5 patients underwent TCRbeta repertoire sequencing, comprising around 25 tumor regions, 5 adjacent noncancerous liver tissues and 5 peripheral blood samples. Repertoires from technical replicates were highly reproducible, with mean shared-clone rates about 0.9 and correlation coefficients above 0.95. Overall results and qualifications from the work: Pairs of tumor regions showed greater repertoire overlap (mean 36%) than tumor-adjacent pairs (approximately 17%) or tumor-blood pairs (approximately 15%), which is consistent with antigen-driven expansion. Only the TCR beta chain was sequenced, which likely underestimates true repertoire diversity because unpaired alpha chains were not captured. The study included only a few patients, and the authors note findings should be validated in a larger study. Since the samples were bulk and unsorted, there was no way to compare CD4+ and CD8+ T cell repertoires. The top 250 clones accounted for a significantly greater share of the repertoire in tumors than in blood (p = 0.039).

TRIzol reagent was used to extract blood RNA from unsorted whole blood, while the DNeasy Blood & Tissue kit provided the germline DNA. Patients had chronic HBV infection and were treatment-naive at sampling. Before surgery, 3.5 to 4 milliliters of peripheral blood were drawn into K2EDTA tubes. Starting from about 500 ng total RNA, TCRbeta-specific cDNA was produced by reverse transcription with a constant-region primer and ProtoScript II reverse transcriptase. The TCRbeta libraries were prepared through three rounds of nested multiplex PCR following a slightly modified ARM-PCR procedure. A final 25-cycle PCR with Deep VentR polymerase added sample barcodes and Illumina adapters. Before sequencing, amplicons of 200-500 bp were gel-purified using a QIAquick gel extraction kit. An Illumina HiSeq 2500 was used to sequence the TCRbeta amplicons with 250-bp paired-end reads. The original pipeline was this. Reads were quality-trimmed with Trimmomatic v0.33, and paired reads were merged with FLASH v1.2.11 to recover full CDR3 sequences. V, D and J germline segments were assigned to the rearranged TCRbeta sequences by MiGEC v1.2.1b. Clonotype statistics and Shannon-Wiener diversity indices were calculated with VDJtools v1.0.0. To cut down on sampling bias, every analysis after diversity analysis relied on just the 250 most abundant clonotypes from each sample. TCRdb's own reprocessing of the public reads used fastp at Q25 and MiXCR and kept productive beta chains. Each entry is one CDR3 protein sequence, shown with its most common DNA and genes. TCRdb, rather than the study authors, made the V and J calls. The sample table records hundreds of thousands of distinct CDR3 sequences; approximately 58% of these occur just once. The ten largest clones add up to approximately 15% of the sample.

This clonotype was detected once. What antigen it recognizes has not been identified. A single base separates this from a much larger clone, so it may be a read error. Input material: peripheral blood. This TCR was recovered from a woman aged 25-40 years with primary liver carcinoma and hepatitis B virus infection.

The bases are TGTGCCAGCAGCTACACCGGGACTAGCGTTAACTCGCTAACCAAAAACATTCAGTACTTC. Its protein reads: CASSYTGTSVNSLTKNIQYF. The rearrangement combines TRBV6-6 with TRBJ2-4, with 10 middle bases fitting TRBD2. Counted from cysteine to phenylalanine, this CDR3 has 20 amino acids. The kept DNA is CDR3 alone, 60 bases in frame from the first base. Per the germline V gene (reference sequence), MNHNY is the CDR1 and SVGAGI is the CDR2. V trim: 6 bases; J trim: 2 bases; unmatched bases: 19.